The rows below give T cell receptor beta chains drawn from one sample of a study of CD8+ T cells in alopecia areata. Repertoires were generated with immunoSEQ multiplex PCR, while TCRdb's copy carries only in-frame clones and drops some. Of tens of thousands of clones detected, approximately 65% appear once; the ten largest clones hold about a fifth. The sequencing here drew on CD8+ T cells sorted from blood, taken at week 4, from a patient treated with tofacitinib. The receptors derive from a human donor with alopecia areata. Each CDR3 is given with its conserved first and last residue. The order of the fields is V gene, J gene, CDR3 protein.

TRBV14	TRBJ2-7	CASSLPWNPYEQYF
TRBV5-6	TRBJ2-7	CASSGHPGPSYEQYF
TRBV4-3	TRBJ2-3	CASSQDGQGSDTQYF
TRBV7-9	TRBJ2-1	CASSSNSGSSYNEQFF
TRBV27	TRBJ1-2	CASPRPGLDYGYTF
TRBV5-1	TRBJ1-5	CASSTGQGNQPQHF
TRBV6-1	TRBJ2-7	CASSAGNEQYF
TRBV6-5	TRBJ2-2	CASSLDRGRTGELFF
TRBV29-1	TRBJ2-7	CSVEFLRDGTYEQYF
TRBV4-3	TRBJ1-2	CASSQDPGTAYGYTF
TRBV5-6	TRBJ2-7	CASSAEEGYEQYF
TRBV5-1	TRBJ1-1	CASSLSRDFTEAFF
TRBV30	TRBJ1-1	CAWKGARNTEAFF
TRBV11-2	TRBJ2-1	CASRQGYNEQFF
TRBV19	TRBJ2-7	CASSMGDGTYEQYF
TRBV5-1	TRBJ2-1	CASRGDSGEQFF
TRBV29-1	TRBJ1-2	CSAQRQNYGYTF
TRBV5-1	TRBJ1-2	CASSSNPQGNYGYTF
TRBV29-1	TRBJ1-2	CSVPDSLINYGYTF
TRBV6-1	TRBJ2-5	CAISENGRFGETQYF
TRBV4-3	TRBJ2-7	CASSQDTGVLDEQYF
TRBV4-3	TRBJ2-2	CASSPGLAGSTGELFF
TRBV13	TRBJ2-3	CASSGQSTDTQYF
TRBV29-1	TRBJ1-2	CSAPDHHRVPGYGYTF
TRBV23-1	TRBJ2-7	CASSLEAGIPYEQYF
TRBV10-3	TRBJ1-2	CAIYDPGQFNYGYTF
TRBV15	TRBJ2-3	CATSRDPRGGSTDTQYF
TRBV6-5	TRBJ1-6	CASSQPPEGRSPLHF
TRBV28	TRBJ1-2	CASRLTGGGGPYGYTF
TRBV5-1	TRBJ2-1	CASSSSGTRLGNEQFF
TRBV4-3	TRBJ2-1	CASSHDLVDEQFF
TRBV4-3	TRBJ1-1	CASSQVWESATEAFF
TRBV29-1	TRBJ2-7	CSVKTGGEEQYF
TRBV29-1	TRBJ2-7	CSVEDTQGYEQYF
TRBV29-1	TRBJ1-1	CSVGWNTEAFF
TRBV19	TRBJ1-1	CASSIEGRTEAFF
TRBV29-1	TRBJ2-7	CSVETGTDYEQYF
TRBV28	TRBJ1-5	CASSPPTGAAQPQHF
TRBV19	TRBJ1-5	CASSMSRSGNQPQHF
TRBV29-1	TRBJ2-7	CSVEYSGGDEQYF
TRBV19	TRBJ2-3	CASSALVRSDTQYF
TRBV29-1	TRBJ1-2	CSVAGGESGYGYTF
TRBV9	TRBJ2-7	CASSVVPDVSSYEQYF
TRBV4-3	TRBJ2-7	CASSQVKQGVEQYF
TRBV2	TRBJ1-1	CASRGTGATEAFF
TRBV29-1	TRBJ1-2	CSVGSRGGNGYTF
TRBV6-6	TRBJ2-2	CASTTWGDGTGELFF
TRBV4-3	TRBJ2-1	CASSQDWSGGGNEQFF
TRBV5-1	TRBJ1-1	CASSFGGTEAFF
TRBV30	TRBJ1-1	CAWMAGWQTFF
TRBV4-3	TRBJ1-1	CASSQDGVGNTEAFF
TRBV9	TRBJ2-2	CASSVENPGAGELFF
TRBV9	TRBJ2-5	CASSVDDVPRKTQYF
TRBV4-3	TRBJ2-3	CASSQDRTDTQYF
TRBV29-1	TRBJ2-7	CSVEVGQGVEQYF